One sample yielded the 17 T cell receptor beta chains listed below, sequenced in a study of cytomegalovirus exposure and HLA in healthy donors. Vbeta (60) and Jbeta (13) primers were used in the PCR. Some clones are missing from TCRdb's copy, which holds only in-frame ones; the method was immunoSEQ multiplex PCR. The sample has about 160,000 clones, roughly 80% seen once; the top ten hold 3.7%. Specimen: PBMCs. Receptors originate from a man younger than 45 in good health and CMV-seropositive.

V usage is TRBV7-3 and J usage is TRBJ1-1; possible D gene TRBD1, 6 bases. The CDR3 contains 14 residues. The ends were cut back, 8 bases at V and 2 bases at J, with 15 bases in the middle. Germline V gene sequence: CDR1 SGHTA, CDR2 FQGTGA. DNA for the CDR3: TGTGCCAGCGCCTCGGGCAGGGGAAACACTGAAGCTTTCTTT. Translation gives CASASGRGNTEAFF. Drawing the rest from reference TRBV7-3 and TRBJ1-1, the complete variable domain is GAGVSQTPSNKVTEKGKYVELRCDPISGHTALYWYRQSLGQGPEFLIYFQGTGAADDSGLPNDRFFAVRPEGSVSTLKIQRTERGDSAVYLCASASGRGNTEAFFGQGTRLTVV.

V usage is TRBV5-4 and J usage is TRBJ1-2, with 9 bases matching TRBD1. The germline V gene encodes CDR1 SGHNT and CDR2 YYREEE (reference sequence). This CDR3 contains 15 residues. After removal of 4 bases from V and 3 bases from J, the junction contained 7 bases not matched to a gene. The CDR3 DNA sequence: TGTGCCAGCAGCACAGACAGGGGGGGCTACTATGGCTACACCTTC. This sequence encodes CASSTDRGGYYGYTF.

V usage is TRBV6-1 and J usage is TRBJ1-2; a possible D gene is TRBD1 (5 bases). Germline assignment: CDR1 MNHNS and CDR2 SASEGT. V was shortened by 2 bases and J by 6 bases, with 13 bases between the two germline ends. The CDR3 spans 14 residues. The CDR3 loop reads CASSESGRANGYTF. CDR3 nucleotides: TGTGCCAGCAGTGAATCAGGCAGGGCAAATGGCTACACCTTC.

The chain carries TRBV7-2 and TRBJ1-4; 7 positions agree with TRBD1. Germline CDR1 reads SGHTA; CDR2 reads FQGNSA. CDR3 length: 14 amino acids. V shed 5 bases, J shed 7 bases, and the junction held 7 bases outside the gene matches. CDR3 sequence: CASSHGQAGEKLFF. CDR3 coding DNA: TGTGCCAGCAGCCACGGACAGGCGGGTGAAAAACTGTTTTTT.

V is TRBV30 and J is TRBJ2-3; the match to TRBD2 covers 9 bases. The germline V gene has CDR1 GTSNPN and CDR2 SVGIG (reference sequence). The CDR3 covers 12 residues. The trim removed 8 bases at V and 6 bases at J, leaving 6 bases unmatched. The CDR3 sequence: CARGGGADTQYF. The CDR3 bases are TGTGCCCGGGGCGGGGGGGCGGATACGCAGTATTTT.

The genes are TRBV19 and TRBJ1-1; D possibly corresponds to TRBD1 (5 bases). Looked up from germline, CDR1 is LNHDA and CDR2 is SQIVND (reference sequence). Deletions cut 3 bases from V and 1 base from J, with 12 bases between. This CDR3 comprises 15 residues. Here the CDR3 reads CASSIGTTPNTEAFF. CDR3 nucleotide sequence: TGTGCCAGTAGTATCGGGACTACGCCGAACACTGAAGCTTTCTTT.

The V gene is TRBV10-3, the J gene TRBJ1-2; no reliable D call. This CDR3 is built from 19 residues. V was trimmed by 3 bases and J by 0 bases, leaving 23 bases between them. Germline V gene sequence: CDR1 ENHRY, CDR2 SYGVKD. The CDR3 nucleotides read TGTGCCATCAGTGACTACTTTAGGGAGGAAAACCTTACTAACTATGGCTACACCTTC. This encodes CAISDYFREENLTNYGYTF.

This chain links TRBV9 with TRBJ2-7, with D perhaps TRBD1 (6 bases). CDR1 and CDR2 (germline): SGDLS, YYNGEE. The CDR3 is made up of 15 amino acids. The V end lost 4 bases, the J end lost 7 bases, and 21 bases lay between the germline ends. The CDR3 DNA reads TGTGCCAGCAGCAGCCGGGACACTGACGTTTGGGAGCAGTACTTC. It encodes CASSSRDTDVWEQYF.

V is TRBV27 and J is TRBJ2-7; 8 bases fit TRBD1. V shed 6 bases, J shed 4 bases, and the junction held 5 bases outside the gene matches. Germline lookup yields CDR1 MNHEY and CDR2 SMNVEV (reference sequence). The CDR3 totals 13 residues. The DNA of the CDR3 is TGTGCCAGCAGCGGACAGGGATTTTACGAGCAGTACTTC. Translation: CASSGQGFYEQYF.

The chain couples TRBV27 to TRBJ2-7; 7 positions match TRBD1. CDR3 length equals 14 residues. Germline assignment: CDR1 MNHEY and CDR2 SMNVEV (reference sequence). J was trimmed by 3 bases and V by 7 bases; bases with no gene match: 9. The CDR3 DNA reads TGTGCCAGCAAACCGGGACAGACCTACTACGAGCAGTACTTC. It yields the protein CASKPGQTYYEQYF.

This sequence joins TRBV7-6 and TRBJ2-5, with D possibly being TRBD1 (6 bases). Germline CDR1 reads SGHVS; CDR2 reads FNYEAQ. CDR3 length equals 14 residues. Trimming removed 5 bases at V and 5 bases at J, with 15 bases between. The CDR3 DNA reads as TGTGCCAGCAGCCCCCCGACAGGTCAGGAGACCCAGTACTTC. Its protein is CASSPPTGQETQYF.

The rearrangement uses TRBV4-1 and TRBJ2-7; 8 bases line up with TRBD1. Germline V gene lookup returns CDR1 MGHRA and CDR2 YSYEKL. The length of the CDR3 is 15 residues. With V trimmed by 0 bases and J by 2 bases, 3 bases remained unmatched. CDR3: CASSQEGTGPYEQYF. For the CDR3, the DNA is TGCGCCAGCAGCCAAGAGGGGACAGGACCCTACGAGCAGTACTTC.

CDR3 DNA: TGTGCCAGCAGCCCTGACAGGGGGACTCCCCAGCATTTT. Its translation: CASSPDRGTPQHF. The J gene is TRBJ1-5, the V gene TRBV9; the match to TRBD1 covers 9 bases. The germline V gene encodes CDR1 SGDLS and CDR2 YYNGEE. This CDR3 spans 13 amino acids. After removal of 4 bases from V and 10 bases from J, the junction contained 6 bases not matched to a gene.

J is TRBJ1-2 and V is TRBV7-9, with 7 positions matching TRBD1. This CDR3 is built from 15 residues. V shed 0 bases, J shed 3 bases, and the junction held 4 bases outside the gene matches. Looked up from germline, CDR1 is SEHNR and CDR2 is FQNEAQ (reference sequence). In DNA form, the CDR3 reads TGTGCCAGCAGCTTAGCGGGACAGCCCCACTATGGCTACACCTTC. It is translated as CASSLAGQPHYGYTF.

This clone was found a few times. V is TRBV5-1 and J is TRBJ1-4; D possibly corresponds to TRBD1 (6 bases). The germline V gene has CDR1 SGHRS and CDR2 YFSETQ. The V gene lost 4 bases and the J gene lost 3 bases, with 10 bases spanning the gap. This CDR3 region has 14 residues. The CDR3 bases are TGCGCCAGCAGCGCGGGGGCGGCTAATGAAAAACTGTTTTTT. This translates into CASSAGAANEKLFF. Filled out from reference TRBV5-1 and TRBJ1-4, the complete variable domain reads KAGVTQTPRYLIKTRGQQVTLSCSPISGHRSVSWYQQTPGQGLQFLFEYFSETQRNKGNFPGRFSGRQFSNSRSEMNVSTLELGDSALYLCASSAGAANEKLFFGSGTQLSVL.

The genes are TRBV7-7 and TRBJ2-5, with 8 bases that match TRBD2. The J segment lost 1 base and the V segment lost 3 bases, leaving 1 base of the junction unmatched. Per the germline V gene, CDR1 is SSHAT and CDR2 is FNYEAQ (reference sequence). The CDR3 runs 14 residues. In nucleotides, the CDR3 is TGTGCCAGCAGCTTCGGGGGGGGCCAAGAGACCCAGTACTTC. The encoded protein is CASSFGGGQETQYF. Full variable domain (remainder filled in from reference TRBV7-7 and TRBJ2-5): GAGVSQSPRYKVTKRGQDVTLRCDPISSHATLYWYQQALGQGPEFLTYFNYEAQPDKSGLPSDRFSAERPEGSISTLTIQRTEQRDSAMYRCASSFGGGQETQYFGPGTRLLVL.

The J gene is TRBJ2-2, the V gene TRBV5-1, with D perhaps matching TRBD2 (6 bases). The ends were cut back, 4 bases at V and 1 base at J, with 11 bases in the middle. The length of the CDR3 is 15 residues. Germline-derived CDR1 and CDR2 are SGHRS and YFSETQ. CDR3 coding DNA: TGCGCCAGCAGCCCCGGGACTGTGAACACCGGGGAGCTGTTTTTT. It codes for CASSPGTVNTGELFF. The full variable domain, with the rest looked up from reference TRBV5-1 and TRBJ2-2, is KAGVTQTPRYLIKTRGQQVTLSCSPISGHRSVSWYQQTPGQGLQFLFEYFSETQRNKGNFPGRFSGRQFSNSRSEMNVSTLELGDSALYLCASSPGTVNTGELFFGEGSRLTVL.